What follows describes a single T cell receptor beta chain. This sample is drawn from a study of blood T cell repertoires in COVID-19. Turning to the study itself: The analysed material was cDNA or gDNA that came from T cells, B-cell-depleted T cells, or PBMCs.

The assay was immunoSEQ multiplex PCR, and TCRdb's table has in-frame clones only and misses some. The table includes 230,000 or so clones, 80% to 85% detected once. The germline V and J ends were trimmed by 4 bases and 2 bases, with 8 bases remaining between them. Germline V lookup: CDR1 SGHDN, CDR2 FVKESK. The CDR3 extends over 13 amino acids. This receptor was identified in a man younger than 45 with active or convalescent COVID-19. This chain uses TRBV14 with TRBJ1-2; D not certain. The specimen sequenced was peripheral blood. CDR3 nucleotide sequence: TGTGCCAGCAGCCGGGAGGTCAACTATGGCTACACCTTC. This gives the protein CASSREVNYGYTF. The entire variable domain, with the rest obtained from reference TRBV14 and TRBJ1-2, is as follows: EAGVTQFPSHSVIEKGQTVTLRCDPISGHDNLYWYRRVMGKEIKFLLHFVKESKQDESGMPNNRFLAERTGGTYSTLKVQPAELEDSGVYFCASSREVNYGYTFGSGTRLTVV.